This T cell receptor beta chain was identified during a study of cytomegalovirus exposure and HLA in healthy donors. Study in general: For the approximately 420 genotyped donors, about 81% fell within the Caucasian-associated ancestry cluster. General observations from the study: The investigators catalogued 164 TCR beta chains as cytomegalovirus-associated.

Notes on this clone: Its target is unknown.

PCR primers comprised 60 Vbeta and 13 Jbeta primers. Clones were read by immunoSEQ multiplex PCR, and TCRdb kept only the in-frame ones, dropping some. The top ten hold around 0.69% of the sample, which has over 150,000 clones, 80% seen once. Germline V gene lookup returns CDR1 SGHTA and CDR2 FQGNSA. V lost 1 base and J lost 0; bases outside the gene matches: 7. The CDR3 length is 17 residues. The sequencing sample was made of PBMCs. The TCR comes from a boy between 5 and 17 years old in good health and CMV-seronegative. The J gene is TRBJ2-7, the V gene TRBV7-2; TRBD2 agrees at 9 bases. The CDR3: CASSLVGLAGTSYEQYF. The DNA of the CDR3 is TGTGCCAGCAGCTTAGTAGGCCTAGCGGGAACCTCCTACGAGCAGTACTTC. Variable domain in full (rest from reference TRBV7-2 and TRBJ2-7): GAGVSQSPSNKVTEKGKDVELRCDPISGHTALYWYRQSLGQGLEFLIYFQGNSAPDKSGLPSDRFSAERTGGSVSTLTIQRTQQEDSAVYLCASSLVGLAGTSYEQYFGPGTRLTVT.